The T cell receptor beta chain under discussion was sequenced for a study of blood T cell repertoires in COVID-19. Study-level background: There were acute and convalescent COVID-19 samples, and they came from the United States, Italy and Spain.

Concerning this clone itself: One junction end disagrees with the germline gene, perhaps due to a read error.

This table comes from immunoSEQ multiplex PCR, and its TCRdb copy is limited to in-frame clones, with some not included. The data contain roughly 24,000 clones, 85% to 90% of them singletons. The Seattle site enrolled patients during active infection and followed them longitudinally. Germline V CDR1 and CDR2: SNHLY, FYNNEI. The CDR3 contains 16 residues. The sequence was obtained from a man between 65 and 85 years old with COVID-19, enrolled during active disease. This chain links TRBV2 with TRBJ2-1, with D possibly matching TRBD1 (5 bases). The material sequenced was peripheral blood. CDR3 in amino acids: CASSEGVASSYNEQFF. The CDR3 coding sequence is TGTGCCAGCAGCGAAGGGGTAGCCAGCTCCTACAATGAGCAGTTCTTC.